Shown below are 13 T cell receptor beta chains from a single sample sequenced in a study of blood T cell repertoires in COVID-19. Assay: immunoSEQ multiplex PCR; the TCRdb copy retains only in-frame clones and omits some. This sample has around 300,000 clones, with roughly 80% found just once. The specimen sequenced was peripheral blood. These receptors all come from a woman aged 50 to 60 who had recovered from COVID-19.

This chain links TRBV6-6 with TRBJ2-7; D possibly corresponds to TRBD2 (6 bases). The germline V and J ends were trimmed by 6 bases and 13 bases, with 19 bases remaining between them. Germline V lookup: CDR1 MNHNY, CDR2 SVGAGI (reference sequence). The CDR3 length is 12 residues. CDR3 region: CASSPRPGLFYF. In nucleotides, the CDR3 is TGTGCCAGCAGCCCAAGGCCGGGACTCTTCTACTTC.

The V call is TRBV4-3, the J call TRBJ1-3, with D perhaps matching TRBD1 (6 bases). V was clipped by 4 bases and J by 7 bases, with 11 bases between them. CDR3 length equals 13 residues. Germline CDR1 and CDR2: LGHNA and YSLEER. CDR3 residues: CASSPRGGNTIYF. The DNA of the CDR3 is TGCGCCAGCAGCCCTAGGGGGGGGAACACCATATATTTT.

The chain links TRBV10-1 to TRBJ2-1; 8 bases map to TRBD2. The CDR3 is made up of 18 amino acids. The trim removed 6 bases at V and 8 bases at J, leaving 21 bases unmatched. Per germline, CDR1 WNHNN and CDR2 SYGVQD (reference sequence). CDR3 nucleotides: TGCGCCAGCAGGGGGTGGGAGCGGGAGTTCTCACCGGATGATGAGCAGTTCTTC. Translated, it gives CASRGWEREFSPDDEQFF.

The table lists this clone with a count of one. The chain carries TRBV5-4 and TRBJ1-1; TRBD1 matches at 8 bases. Germline-derived CDR1 and CDR2 are SGHNT and YYREEE (reference sequence). The length of the CDR3 is 15 residues. Trimming took 0 bases from V and 4 from J; bases not matched to a gene: 5. CDR3 DNA: TGTGCCAGCAGCTTGGAGACAGGGGTAAGCACTGAAGCTTTCTTT. The encoded protein is CASSLETGVSTEAFF.

The genes are TRBV28 and TRBJ2-2, with TRBD1 as a possible D gene (5 bases). Germline V gives CDR1 MDHEN, CDR2 SYDVKM. This CDR3 is 16 amino acids long. V was cut by 6 bases and J by 5 bases, with 19 bases left in between. CDR3 DNA: TGTGCCAGCAGCCTCCCGTCCGCAGGGAAGACCGGGGAGCTGTTTTTT. As protein: CASSLPSAGKTGELFF.

A word on this clone: Relative to the germline gene, one junction end is altered; a read error may explain this. The chain recombines TRBV7-2 with TRBJ1-2; unclear D gene. Germline CDR1 reads SGHTA; CDR2 reads FQGNSA. This CDR3 spans 12 amino acids. In DNA form, the CDR3 reads TGTGCCAGCAGCTTAGAAGTTGCGAGGCCCTACTTC. Translation gives CASSLEVARPYF.

This clone showed up just once. The V gene is TRBV6-5, the J gene TRBJ2-7; 9 bases are shared with TRBD1. This CDR3 is built from 15 residues. Germline CDR1 and CDR2: MNHEY and SVGAGI. Trimming at V came to 6 bases and at J to 7 bases, leaving 13 bases not matched to a gene. CDR3 sequence: CASRFEGQGSSEQYF. As DNA, the CDR3 is TGTGCCAGCAGGTTCGAAGGACAGGGGTCCTCGGAGCAGTACTTC.

The chain recombines TRBV28 with TRBJ2-5, with D tentatively TRBD2 (7 bases). Looked up from germline, CDR1 is MDHEN and CDR2 is SYDVKM. This CDR3 comprises 16 residues. The germline V and J ends were trimmed by 6 bases and 0 bases, with 17 bases remaining between them. The CDR3 protein is CASSGLGGGYQETQYF. Here the CDR3 DNA reads TGTGCCAGCAGCGGACTAGGGGGGGGGTACCAAGAGACCCAGTACTTC.

This chain links TRBV30 with TRBJ2-3, with D maybe TRBD2 (5 bases). V lost 2 bases and J lost 5, with 14 bases in between. Germline V gene lookup returns CDR1 GTSNPN and CDR2 SVGIG (reference sequence). This CDR3 region has 14 residues. The CDR3 bases are TGTGCCTGGAGTAGCGGCCCCGGAGAAGATACGCAGTATTTT. This translates into CAWSSGPGEDTQYF.

On this clone: The junction shows a germline mismatch at one end, possibly a read error. V and J are TRBV9 and TRBJ2-1; D perhaps matches TRBD2 (6 bases). This CDR3 contains 18 residues. CDR1 is SGDLS and CDR2 is YYNGEE in the germline V gene. CDR3 region: CASSVEIGGRNSFNEQFF. The CDR3 DNA sequence: TGTGCCAGCAGCGTAGAGATTGGGGGGAGAAATTCCTTCAATGAGCAGTTCTTC.

V usage is TRBV5-1 and J usage is TRBJ2-7; 9 bases are a match to TRBD2. The V gene's germline CDR1 is SGHRS and CDR2 YFSETQ. V lost 3 bases to trimming and J lost 4 bases; unmatched junction nucleotides: 2. This CDR3 has 13 residues. The CDR3 reads CASSYSGSYEQYF. In DNA form, the CDR3 reads TGCGCCAGCAGCTATAGCGGGAGTTACGAGCAGTACTTC.

The chain couples TRBV19 to TRBJ2-5; 11 nucleotides align to TRBD1. Germline CDR1 and CDR2: LNHDA and SQIVND (reference sequence). V gave up 4 bases and J gave up 5 bases; unmatched junction bases: 12. The CDR3 has 17 residues. CDR3: CASSTYEGQGARETQYF. The CDR3 DNA is TGTGCCAGTAGTACGTACGAAGGACAGGGGGCGCGGGAGACCCAGTACTTC.

This clone has more than one count but fewer than ten. The chain is built from TRBV19 and TRBJ1-5, with D unclear. This CDR3 spans 14 amino acids. V was trimmed by 5 bases and J by 6 bases, leaving 14 bases between them. Germline CDR1 and CDR2: LNHDA and SQIVND (reference sequence). In DNA form, the CDR3 reads TGTGCCAGTAGTCAAGGACTCCCAGGTCAGCCCCAGCATTTT. The encoded protein is CASSQGLPGQPQHF.